This entry is about one TCR beta chain. The entry originates in a study of cytomegalovirus exposure and HLA in healthy donors. Germline V gene lookup returns CDR1 MNHEY and CDR2 SMNVEV (reference sequence). The CDR3 loop spans 18 amino acids. Trimming pared 6 bases from V and 2 bases from J, leaving 26 bases between. Separate from the approximately 730-subject first cohort, the roughly 120-subject validation cohort was the one that the donors belonged to. Data came from immunoSEQ multiplex PCR; TCRdb stores just in-frame clones and leaves some out. The sample lists about 56,000 clones; 93% were seen once.

The receptor's source is a woman aged 18-29 years in good health and CMV-seropositive. The sequencing input was PBMCs. V gene TRBV27 combines with J gene TRBJ2-7, with D possibly matching TRBD1 (6 bases). Here the CDR3 reads CASRRLGTLDKGAYEQYF. CDR3 DNA sequence: TGTGCCAGCAGGCGACTCGGGACCCTAGACAAGGGGGCCTACGAGCAGTACTTC.